A single T cell receptor (beta chain) is shown here with its context. CDR1 is WNHNN and CDR2 is SYGVQD in the germline V gene (reference sequence). Unmatched junction bases numbered 6, after V lost 2 bases and J lost 2 bases. The CDR3 spans 16 residues. This specimen comes from a study of metastatic and nonmetastatic thyroid tumors. Thyroid surgery was preceded by no treatment in any patient. Original processing notes: Between-group CDR3 differences, defined by clinicopathological status, yielded a distant-metastasis classifier for papillary thyroid cancer. From the PCR reads, TCRdb re-called clones with MiXCR. These V and J calls derive from TCRdb rather than the authors' analysis. The sample yields approximately 35,000 clones, 35% to 45% seen once.

V and J are TRBV10-1 and TRBJ2-3, with 8 bases matching TRBD2. What was sequenced was tumor tissue. This receptor was obtained from a female donor with papillary thyroid cancer or a benign thyroid nodule (not recorded which). Some clones in this sample may be carry-over from other donors' samples. CDR3 region: CASSENSGANTDTQYF. As DNA, the CDR3 is TGCGCCAGCAGTGAGAATAGCGGGGCGAACACAGATACGCAGTATTTT.